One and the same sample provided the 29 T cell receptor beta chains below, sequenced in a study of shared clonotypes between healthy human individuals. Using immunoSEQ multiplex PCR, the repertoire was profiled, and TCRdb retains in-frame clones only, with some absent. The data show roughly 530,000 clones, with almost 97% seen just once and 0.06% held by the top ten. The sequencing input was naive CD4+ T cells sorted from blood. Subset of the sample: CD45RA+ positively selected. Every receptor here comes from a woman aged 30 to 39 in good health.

This CDR3 is CATSLGEDGYTF. The CDR3 nucleotides are TGTGCCACGTCGCTCGGGGAGGATGGCTACACCTTC. The chain joins TRBV28 to TRBJ1-2, with no clear D. The CDR3 runs to 12 residues. Trimming cost V 10 bases and J 6 bases, with 15 bases left between them. Per the germline V gene, CDR1 is MDHEN and CDR2 is SYDVKM.

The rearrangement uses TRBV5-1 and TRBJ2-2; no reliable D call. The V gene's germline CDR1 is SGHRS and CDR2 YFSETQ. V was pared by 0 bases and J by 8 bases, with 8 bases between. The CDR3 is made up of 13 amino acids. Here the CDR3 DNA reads TGCGCCAGCAGCTTGGCCGAGGTGGGGGAGCTGTTTTTT. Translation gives CASSLAEVGELFF.

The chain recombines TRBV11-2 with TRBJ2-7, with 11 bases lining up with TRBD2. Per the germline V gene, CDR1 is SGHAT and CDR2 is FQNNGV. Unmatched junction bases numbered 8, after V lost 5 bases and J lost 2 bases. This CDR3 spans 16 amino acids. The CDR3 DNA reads TGTGCCAGCAGCCGGATCGGGACTAGCGGTGCCTACGAGCAGTACTTC. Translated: CASSRIGTSGAYEQYF.

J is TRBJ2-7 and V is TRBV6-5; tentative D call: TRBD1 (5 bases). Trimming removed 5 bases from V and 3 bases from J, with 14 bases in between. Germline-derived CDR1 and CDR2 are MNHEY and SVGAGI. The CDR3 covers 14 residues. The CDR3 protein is CASSQRQRNYEQYF. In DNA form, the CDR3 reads TGTGCCAGCAGTCAGCGACAGAGGAACTACGAGCAGTACTTC.

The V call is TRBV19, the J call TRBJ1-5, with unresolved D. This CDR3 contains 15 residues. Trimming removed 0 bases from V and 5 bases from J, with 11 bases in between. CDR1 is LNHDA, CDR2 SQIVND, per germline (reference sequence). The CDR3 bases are TGTGCCAGTAGTATAGAGGGAACTGACCATCAGCCCCAGCATTTT. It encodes CASSIEGTDHQPQHF.

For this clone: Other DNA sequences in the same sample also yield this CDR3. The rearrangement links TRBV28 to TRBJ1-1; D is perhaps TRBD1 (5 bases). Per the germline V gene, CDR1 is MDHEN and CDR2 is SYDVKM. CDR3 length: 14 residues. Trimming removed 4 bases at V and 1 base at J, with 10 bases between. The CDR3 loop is CASSSGTANTEAFF. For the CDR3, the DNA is TGTGCCAGCAGTTCCGGGACGGCGAACACTGAAGCTTTCTTT. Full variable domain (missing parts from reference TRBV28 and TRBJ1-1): DVKVTQSSRYLVKRTGEKVFLECVQDMDHENMFWYRQDPGLGLRLIYFSYDVKMKEKGDIPEGYSVSREKKERFSLILESASTNQTSMYLCASSSGTANTEAFFGQGTRLTVV.

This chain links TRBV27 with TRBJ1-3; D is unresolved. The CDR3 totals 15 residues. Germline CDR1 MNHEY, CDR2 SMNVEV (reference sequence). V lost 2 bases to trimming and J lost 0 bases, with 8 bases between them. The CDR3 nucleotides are TGTGCCAGCAGTTTAGACGGATCCTCTGGAAACACCATATATTTT. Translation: CASSLDGSSGNTIYF.

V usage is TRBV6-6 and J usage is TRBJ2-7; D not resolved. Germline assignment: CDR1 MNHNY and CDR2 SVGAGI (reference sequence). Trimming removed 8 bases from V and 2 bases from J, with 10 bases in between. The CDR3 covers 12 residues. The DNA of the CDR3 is TGTGCCAGCGGCTCCGTAACCTACGAGCAGTACTTC. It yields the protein CASGSVTYEQYF.

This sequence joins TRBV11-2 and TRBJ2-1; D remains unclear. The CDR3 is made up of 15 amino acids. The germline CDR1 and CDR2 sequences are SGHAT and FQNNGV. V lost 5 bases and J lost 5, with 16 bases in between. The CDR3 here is CASSRTRVPNNEQFF. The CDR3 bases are TGTGCCAGCAGCCGTACGCGCGTCCCCAACAATGAGCAGTTCTTC. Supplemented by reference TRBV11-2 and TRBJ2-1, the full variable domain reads EAGVAQSPRYKIIEKRQSVAFWCNPISGHATLYWYQQILGQGPKLLIQFQNNGVVDDSQLPKDRFSAERLKGVDSTLKIQPAKLEDSAVYLCASSRTRVPNNEQFFGPGTRLTVL.

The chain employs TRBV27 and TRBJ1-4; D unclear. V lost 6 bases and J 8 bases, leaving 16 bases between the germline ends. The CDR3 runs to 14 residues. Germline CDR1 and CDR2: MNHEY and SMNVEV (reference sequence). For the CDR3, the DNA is TGTGCCAGCAGGCCGGCCGGGCACGGAGAAAAACTGTTTTTT. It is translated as CASRPAGHGEKLFF. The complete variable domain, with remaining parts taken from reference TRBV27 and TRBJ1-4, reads EAQVTQNPRYLITVTGKKLTVTCSQNMNHEYMSWYRQDPGLGLRQIYYSMNVEVTDKGDVPEGYKVSRKEKRNFPLILESPSPNQTSLYFCASRPAGHGEKLFFGSGTQLSVL.

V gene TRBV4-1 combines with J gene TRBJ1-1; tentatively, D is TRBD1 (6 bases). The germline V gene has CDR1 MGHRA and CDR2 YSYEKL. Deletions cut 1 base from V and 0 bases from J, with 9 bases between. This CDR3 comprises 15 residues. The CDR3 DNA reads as TGCGCCAGCAGCCAAGGTCAGGGGATGAACACTGAAGCTTTCTTT. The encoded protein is CASSQGQGMNTEAFF.

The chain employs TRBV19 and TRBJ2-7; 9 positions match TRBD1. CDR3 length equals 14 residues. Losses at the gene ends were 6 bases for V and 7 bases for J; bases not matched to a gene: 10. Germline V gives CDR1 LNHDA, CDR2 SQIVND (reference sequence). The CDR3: CASSDGQGPGEQYF. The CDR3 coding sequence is TGTGCCAGTAGCGACGGACAGGGGCCAGGAGAGCAGTACTTC. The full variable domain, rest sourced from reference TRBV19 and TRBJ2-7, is DGGITQSPKYLFRKEGQNVTLSCEQNLNHDAMYWYRQDPGQGLRLIYYSQIVNDFQKGDIAEGYSVSREKKESFPLTVTSAQKNPTAFYLCASSDGQGPGEQYFGPGTRLTVT.

CDR3 DNA sequence: TGTGCCAGCAGTTTTGTAGGGCAGGTTTCACCCCTCCACTTT. Its translation is CASSFVGQVSPLHF. This chain connects TRBV27 to TRBJ1-6; no definite D call. The CDR3 extends over 14 amino acids. Trimming cost V 3 bases and J 9 bases, with 12 bases left between them. Germline V gene sequence: CDR1 MNHEY, CDR2 SMNVEV (reference sequence).

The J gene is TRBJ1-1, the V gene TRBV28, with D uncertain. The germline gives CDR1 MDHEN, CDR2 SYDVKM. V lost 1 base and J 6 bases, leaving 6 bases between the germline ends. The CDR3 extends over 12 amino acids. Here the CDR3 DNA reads TGTGCCAGCAGTTTATCGCAGCCTGAAGCTTTCTTT. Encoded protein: CASSLSQPEAFF.

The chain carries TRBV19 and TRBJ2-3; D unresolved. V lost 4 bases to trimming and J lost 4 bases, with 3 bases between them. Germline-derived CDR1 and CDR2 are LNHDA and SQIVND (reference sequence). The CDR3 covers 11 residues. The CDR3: CASSTSDTQYF. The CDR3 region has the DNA TGTGCCAGTAGTACCTCAGATACGCAGTATTTT. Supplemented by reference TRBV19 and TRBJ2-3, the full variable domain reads DGGITQSPKYLFRKEGQNVTLSCEQNLNHDAMYWYRQDPGQGLRLIYYSQIVNDFQKGDIAEGYSVSREKKESFPLTVTSAQKNPTAFYLCASSTSDTQYFGPGTRLTVL.

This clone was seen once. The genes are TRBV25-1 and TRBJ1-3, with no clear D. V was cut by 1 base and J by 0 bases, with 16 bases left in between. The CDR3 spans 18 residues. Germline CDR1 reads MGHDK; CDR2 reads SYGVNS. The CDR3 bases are TGTGCCAGCAGTGAATCTGGGCTAGGCAGACTCTCTGGAAACACCATATATTTT. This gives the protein CASSESGLGRLSGNTIYF. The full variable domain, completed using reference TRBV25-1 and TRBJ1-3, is EADIYQTPRYLVIGTGKKITLECSQTMGHDKMYWYQQDPGMELHLIHYSYGVNSTEKGDLSSESTVSRIRTEHFPLTLESARPSHTSQYLCASSESGLGRLSGNTIYFGEGSWLTVV.

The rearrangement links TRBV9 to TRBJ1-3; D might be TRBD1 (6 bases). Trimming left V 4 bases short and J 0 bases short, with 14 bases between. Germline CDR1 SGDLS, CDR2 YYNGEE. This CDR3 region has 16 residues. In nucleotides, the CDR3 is TGTGCCAGCAGCTCCAGGGGACAATCCTCTGGAAACACCATATATTTT. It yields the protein CASSSRGQSSGNTIYF.

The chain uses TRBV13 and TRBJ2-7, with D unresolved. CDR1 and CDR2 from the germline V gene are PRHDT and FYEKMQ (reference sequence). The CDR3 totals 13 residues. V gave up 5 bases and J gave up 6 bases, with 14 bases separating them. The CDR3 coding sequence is TGTGCCAGCAGCCCAAACACCCTTGGCGAGCAGTACTTC. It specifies CASSPNTLGEQYF.

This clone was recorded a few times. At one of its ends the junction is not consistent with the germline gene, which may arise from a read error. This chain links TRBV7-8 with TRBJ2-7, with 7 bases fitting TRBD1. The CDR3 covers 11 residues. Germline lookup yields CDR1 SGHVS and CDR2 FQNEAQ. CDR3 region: CASSGRDRLDF. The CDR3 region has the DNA TGTGCCAGCAGCGGCCGGGACAGATTAGACTTC.

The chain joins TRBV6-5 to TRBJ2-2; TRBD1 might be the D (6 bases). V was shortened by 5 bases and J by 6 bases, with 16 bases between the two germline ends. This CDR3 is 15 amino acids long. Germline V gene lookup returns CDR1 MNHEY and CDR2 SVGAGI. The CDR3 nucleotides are TGTGCCAGCAGTCCACAGGGAAGGGGAGCCGGGGAGCTGTTTTTT. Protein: CASSPQGRGAGELFF.

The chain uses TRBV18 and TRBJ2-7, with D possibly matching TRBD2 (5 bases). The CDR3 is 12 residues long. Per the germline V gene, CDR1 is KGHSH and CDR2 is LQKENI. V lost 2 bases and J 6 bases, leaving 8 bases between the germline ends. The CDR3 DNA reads TGTGCCAGCTCACCAATGGGGAGCGAGCAGTACTTC. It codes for CASSPMGSEQYF.

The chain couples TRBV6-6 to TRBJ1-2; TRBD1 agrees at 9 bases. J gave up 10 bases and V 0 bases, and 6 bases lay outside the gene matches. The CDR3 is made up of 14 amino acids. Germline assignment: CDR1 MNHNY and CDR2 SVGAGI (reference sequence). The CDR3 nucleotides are TGTGCCAGCAGTTACTCGGGACAGGGCCTTGACTACACCTTC. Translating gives CASSYSGQGLDYTF.

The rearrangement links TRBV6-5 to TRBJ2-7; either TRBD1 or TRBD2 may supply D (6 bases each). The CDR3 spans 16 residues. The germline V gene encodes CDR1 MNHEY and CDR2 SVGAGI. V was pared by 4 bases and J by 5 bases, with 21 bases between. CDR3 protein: CASSLPWRGAQHEQYF. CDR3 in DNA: TGTGCCAGCAGTTTGCCCTGGAGGGGGGCGCAACACGAGCAGTACTTC.

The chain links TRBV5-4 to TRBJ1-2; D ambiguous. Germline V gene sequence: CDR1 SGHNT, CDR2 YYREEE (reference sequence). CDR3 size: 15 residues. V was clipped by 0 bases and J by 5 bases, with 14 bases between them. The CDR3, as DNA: TGTGCCAGCAGCTTGGTGGAGGGAGCACGGTATGGCTACACCTTC. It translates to CASSLVEGARYGYTF.

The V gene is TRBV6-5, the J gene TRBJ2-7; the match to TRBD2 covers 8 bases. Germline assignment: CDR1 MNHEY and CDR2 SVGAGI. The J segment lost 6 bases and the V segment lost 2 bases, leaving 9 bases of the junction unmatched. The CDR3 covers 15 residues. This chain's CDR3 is CASSYPGGDGGEQYF. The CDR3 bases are TGTGCCAGCAGTTACCCGGGGGGGGACGGAGGCGAGCAGTACTTC.

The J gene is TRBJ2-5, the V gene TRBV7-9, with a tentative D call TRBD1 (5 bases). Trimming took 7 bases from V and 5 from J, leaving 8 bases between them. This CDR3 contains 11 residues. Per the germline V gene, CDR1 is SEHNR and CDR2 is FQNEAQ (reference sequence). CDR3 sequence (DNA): TGTGCCAGCAAGGGGCGGGAGACCCAGTACTTC. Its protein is CASKGRETQYF.

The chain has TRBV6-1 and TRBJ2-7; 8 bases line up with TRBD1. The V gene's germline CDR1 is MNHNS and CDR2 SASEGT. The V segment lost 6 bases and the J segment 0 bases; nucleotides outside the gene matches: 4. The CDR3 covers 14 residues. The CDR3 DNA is TGTGCCAGCAGAGACAGGGGCCCCTCCTACGAGCAGTACTTC. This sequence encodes CASRDRGPSYEQYF.

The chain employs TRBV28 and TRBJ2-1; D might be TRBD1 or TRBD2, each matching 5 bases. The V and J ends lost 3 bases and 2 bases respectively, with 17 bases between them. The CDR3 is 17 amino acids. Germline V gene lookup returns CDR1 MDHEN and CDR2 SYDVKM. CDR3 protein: CASSLAAGGPPYNEQFF. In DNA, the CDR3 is TGTGCCAGCAGTTTGGCGGCTGGGGGACCCCCCTACAATGAGCAGTTCTTC.

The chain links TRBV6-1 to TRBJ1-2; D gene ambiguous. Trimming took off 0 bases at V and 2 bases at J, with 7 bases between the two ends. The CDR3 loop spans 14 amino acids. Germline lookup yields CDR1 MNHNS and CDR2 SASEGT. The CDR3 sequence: CASSEAGRNYGYTF. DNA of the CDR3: TGTGCCAGCAGTGAAGCTGGCAGAAACTATGGCTACACCTTC.